Shown below are 11 T cell receptor beta chains from a single sample sequenced in a study of T cells after yellow fever vaccination. TCRdb called the 5' RACE reads again in MiXCR, with one record for every CDR3 protein. The repertoire holds some 130,000 distinct CDR3 sequences, with 5% to 8% as singletons. This material consisted of CD4+ T cells sorted from PBMCs, taken 10 days after the yellow fever booster vaccination. The source is a man aged 30-40 years who received the YFV17D yellow fever vaccine.

This clonotype was picked up many times. This sequence joins TRBV6-5 and TRBJ2-5; the match to TRBD1 covers 8 bases. J was trimmed by 8 bases and V by 2 bases; bases with no gene match: 13. The CDR3 length is 16 residues. CDR1 and CDR2 (germline): MNHEY, SVGAGI. In nucleotides, the CDR3 is TGTGCCAGCAGTTACGCCGGACAGGGCCGCAAGAGAACCCAGTACTTC. It is translated as CASSYAGQGRKRTQYF.

The chain recombines TRBV29-1 with TRBJ1-2; 7 bases agree with TRBD1. The CDR3 is 12 residues long. Germline V gives CDR1 SQVTM, CDR2 ANQGSEA. The V segment lost 7 bases and the J segment 8 bases; nucleotides outside the gene matches: 10. CDR3 in DNA: TGCAGCGACGGGACAGCGATGGCCGGCTACACCTTC. It yields the protein CSDGTAMAGYTF.

Ten or more counts support this clonotype. The chain joins TRBV6-7 to TRBJ2-2; 11 bases map to TRBD2. TRBV6-7 is recorded as an ORF, its role being uncertain. This CDR3 region has 16 residues. V dropped 4 bases and J dropped 5; count of bases not matched to a gene: 6. In nucleotides, the CDR3 is TGTGCCAGCAGTTCCATTAGCGGGAGGGGAACCGGGGAGCTGTTTTTT. Translated: CASSSISGRGTGELFF.

Notes on this clonotype: Given a much more abundant clone one base away, this may be a read error. CDR3 in amino acids: CSVRFGVSWNEQFF. The CDR3 DNA is TGCAGTGTTAGATTTGGGGTTAGCTGGAATGAGCAGTTCTTC. The rearrangement links TRBV20-1 to TRBJ2-1; no firm D call. This CDR3 has 14 amino acids. CDR1 is DFQATT, CDR2 SNEGSKA, per germline (reference sequence).

This clonotype was counted ten times or more. The chain couples TRBV12-3 or TRBV12-4 to TRBJ2-5, with TRBD1 matching over 8 bases. V was pared by 3 bases and J by 7 bases, with 7 bases of the junction left unmatched. CDR3 size: 14 residues. The CDR3 is CASSFQGAAGTQYF. The CDR3 DNA is TGTGCCAGCAGTTTCCAGGGGGCCGCCGGGACCCAGTACTTC.

The CDR3 loop reads CASTWGVGNTEAFF. As DNA, the CDR3 is TGTGCCAGCACTTGGGGGGTGGGGAACACTGAAGCTTTCTTT. This sequence joins TRBV5-6 and TRBJ1-1, with D maybe TRBD1 (5 bases). The CDR3 has 14 residues. The V gene's germline CDR1 is SGHDT and CDR2 YYEEEE. V gave up 6 bases and J gave up 1 base, with 13 bases separating them.

Worth noting for this clonotype: This may be a read error: a much more frequent sequence differs by one nucleotide. The chain is built from TRBV7-2 and TRBJ2-5; possible D gene TRBD2, 5 bases. The germline CDR1 and CDR2 sequences are SGHTA and FQGNSA. With 4 bases removed from V and 4 bases from J, the gap between germline ends came to 13 bases. The CDR3 length is 14 residues. CDR3 DNA: TGTGCCAGCAGCTCCGCGGACTCCCTAGAGACCCAGTACTTC. Residues: CASSSADSLETQYF.

This clonotype was recorded many times. At one of its ends the junction is not consistent with the germline gene, which may arise from a read error. The chain joins TRBV12-3 or TRBV12-4 to TRBJ2-7, with 8 bases lining up with TRBD1. The length of the CDR3 is 14 residues. The CDR3 nucleotides read TGTGCCAGCAGATTAGGACAGGGACCCTACGAGCAGTACTTC. Protein: CASRLGQGPYEQYF.

This clonotype appeared many times. This chain connects TRBV5-1 to TRBJ2-1; 11 bases align to TRBD2. The junction had 2 bases not matched to a gene; V was cut back by 0 bases and J by 6 bases. The CDR3 totals 15 residues. Germline V lookup: CDR1 SGHRS, CDR2 YFSETQ. DNA for the CDR3: TGCGCCAGCAGCTTGGAACTAGCGGGAGCCAATGAGCAGTTCTTC. As protein: CASSLELAGANEQFF.

At least ten counts were recorded for this clonotype. V is TRBV7-9 and J is TRBJ2-7; TRBD2 matches 10 bases. The length of the CDR3 is 15 residues. V was clipped by 2 bases and J by 5 bases; unmatched bases: 6. Germline V gives CDR1 SEHNR, CDR2 FQNEAQ (reference sequence). The DNA for the CDR3 is TGTGCCAGCAGCTTACTAGCGGGAGTCCGGGACGAGCAGTACTTC. Translating it yields CASSLLAGVRDEQYF.

In this sample, this clonotype turned up many times. J is TRBJ1-5 and V is TRBV5-1, with TRBD1 as a possible D gene (5 bases). Germline CDR1 is SGHRS and CDR2 is YFSETQ. CDR3 length: 14 residues. The germline V and J ends were trimmed by 4 bases and 4 bases, with 12 bases remaining between them. The CDR3 region is CASSPGRGNQPQHF. As DNA, the CDR3 is TGCGCCAGCAGCCCGGGACGGGGAAATCAGCCCCAGCATTTT.